This TCR beta chain was obtained from a study of T cell responses to AZD1222 COVID-19 vaccine. Study-level findings and limits: Only 6 or 7 AZD1222 recipients tested seropositive at baseline. Along spike, vaccine-associated CD4 TCRs were found throughout, with dominance at 160-218 and 743-854.

Measured with immunoSEQ multiplex PCR; TCRdb has only the in-frame clones, and not every one. The sample shows around 120,000 clones, roughly 88% of them seen only once. The CDR3 contains 15 residues. CDR1 is MNHEY, CDR2 SVGAGI, per germline. V lost 6 bases and J lost 5; bases outside the gene matches: 5. This clone was seen only once. Antigen specificity is unknown. Sequenced material: peripheral blood, taken 28 days after the second AZD1222 dose. The rearrangement uses TRBV6-5 and TRBJ2-7; TRBD2 matches at 15 bases. The receptor comes from an adult who received the AZD1222 COVID-19 vaccine. The CDR3 nucleotides are TGTGCCAGCAGCCCCGGACTAGCGGGGGGGCACGAGCAGTACTTC. This translates into CASSPGLAGGHEQYF.